This T cell receptor beta chain was sequenced for a study of blood T cells in healthy people across ages. Germline assignment: CDR1 DFQATT and CDR2 SNEGSKA (reference sequence). V lost 1 base, J lost 3 bases, and 15 bases lay in between. The CDR3 loop spans 15 amino acids. Together with a sample-barcoded 5' primer, a J-beta primer mix was included in a second PCR lasting about 6 to 12 cycles. TCRdb independently ran MiXCR on the 5' RACE reads; one entry per CDR3 protein. The sample lists roughly 800,000 distinct CDR3 sequences, around 36% occurring once. Each of the donors had approximately 10 milliliters of peripheral blood drawn into EDTA-treated Vacutainer tubes.

What was sequenced was blood. This receptor was obtained from a man between 18 and 35 years old in good health. The chain joins TRBV20-1 to TRBJ1-2; TRBD1 might be the D (6 bases). The CDR3 DNA sequence: TGCAGTGCTAGAGTTCAGGGGAAAAAGGACTATGGCTACACCTTC. This gives the protein CSARVQGKKDYGYTF.